These T cell receptor beta chains were read from a single sample in a study of T cell changes during pregnancy in multiple sclerosis. Sequenced by immunoSEQ multiplex PCR; TCRdb stores in-frame clones only, minus some. The sample has around 62,000 clones; approximately 90% are singletons. Sequencing was performed on peripheral blood, taken in the third trimester of pregnancy. The source of these receptors is a female donor with multiple sclerosis, enrolled in a pregnancy study. Both conserved end residues are part of each CDR3. D genes are given only for firm matches. Expanded clones get a size class; other rows say once, few or many, or leave the size out.

abundance	d_gene	v_gene	j_gene	len	CDR3nt	CDR3aa
.	TRBD1	TRBV7-2	TRBJ1-5	15	TGTGCCAGCAGCTTATCAGGGGGGAGCAATCAGCCCCAGCATTTT	CASSLSGGSNQPQHF
.	.	TRBV5-8	TRBJ1-3	14	TGTGCCAGCAGCTTGGGACAGAGGGGAAACACCATATATTTT	CASSLGQRGNTIYF
once	.	TRBV27	TRBJ2-6	15	TGTGCCAGCAGTTTACGGGTCACTGGGGCCAACGTCCTGACTTTC	CASSLRVTGANVLTF
.	TRBD2	TRBV30	TRBJ2-5	16	TGTGCCTGTTCAAAATTTCTAGCGGGGGGGCAAGAGACCCAGTACTTC	CACSKFLAGGQETQYF
.	TRBD1	TRBV19	TRBJ2-7	17	TGTGCCAGTAGCAACTCCGAGGGTCAGGGGGCTTACCACGAGCAGTACTTC	CASSNSEGQGAYHEQYF
.	.	TRBV10-3	TRBJ2-7	14	TGTGCCATCAGTGAGAGTCAGGCCCGCTACGAGCAGTACTTC	CAISESQARYEQYF
once	.	TRBV6-5	TRBJ2-7	16	TGTGCCAGCAGTTACTCGATAGGCGGCAGGGCGAGCGAGCAGTACTTC	CASSYSIGGRASEQYF
.	.	TRBV18	TRBJ1-2	16	TGTGCCAGCTCCCTCGGGCGGGAGGTCTCTAACTATGGCTACACCTTC	CASSLGREVSNYGYTF
.	.	TRBV19	TRBJ1-5	13	TGTGCCAGTGGTTCGGCAGGGGTTCAGCCCCAGCATTTT	CASGSAGVQPQHF
few	TRBD1	TRBV29-1	TRBJ1-1	14	TGCAGCGTTGTGGTTGCGACAGGGGGTCGAAAAGCTTTCTTT	CSVVVATGGRKAFF
.	TRBD1	TRBV2	TRBJ1-2	15	TGTGCCAGCACGGACAGGGGTGCGGGAGTCTATGGCTACACCTTC	CASTDRGAGVYGYTF
.	TRBD1	TRBV11-2	TRBJ1-4	14	TGTGCCACCGGAGCGGGACAGGGGAGGGAAAAACTGTTTTTT	CATGAGQGREKLFF
.	.	TRBV6-5	TRBJ1-2	13	TGTGCCAGCAGCGACGGGGGGCCTGAAAGCTACACCTTC	CASSDGGPESYTF
.	.	TRBV19	TRBJ1-6	12	TGTGCCAGTAGTCCTAATAGTTCACCCCTCCACTTT	CASSPNSSPLHF
.	.	TRBV10-3	TRBJ2-3	13	TGTGCCATCAGGGGCGGGGACACAGATACGCAGTATTTT	CAIRGGDTDTQYF
.	TRBD1	TRBV6-5	TRBJ2-3	14	TGTGCCAGCAGTTTACAGGGGGATGGGGATACGCAGTATTTT	CASSLQGDGDTQYF
.	TRBD1	TRBV6-1	TRBJ2-7	15	TGTGCCACCCGGTGGGGGACAGGGAAGGTTTACGAGCAGTACTTC	CATRWGTGKVYEQYF
.	.	TRBV27	TRBJ2-2	13	TGTGCCAGCTCGAGGGTGGACACCGGGGAGCTGTTTTTT	CASSRVDTGELFF
.	.	TRBV29-1	TRBJ1-1	13	TGCAGCGTTGAACTGGCAATGAACACTGAAGCTTTCTTT	CSVELAMNTEAFF
.	TRBD2	TRBV30	TRBJ2-1	19	TGTGCCTGGAGTGTTCCCGCGGGGCTAGCGGGGGGGCTTTACAATGAGCAGTTCTTC	CAWSVPAGLAGGLYNEQFF
.	TRBD1	TRBV5-1	TRBJ2-3	13	TGCGCCAGCAGCCGGGACAGGCAGGATACGCAGTATTTT	CASSRDRQDTQYF
.	TRBD2	TRBV10-3	TRBJ2-7	17	TGTGCCATCAGTGAGTCTTCTAGCGGGAGCATCAAGTACGAGCAGTACTTC	CAISESSSGSIKYEQYF
once	TRBD2	TRBV7-2	TRBJ2-5	14	TGTGCCAGCACCCTGACTAGCGGGGAGGAGACCCAGTACTTC	CASTLTSGEETQYF
once	TRBD2	TRBV2	TRBJ2-2	15	TGTGCCAGCAGTGTTCGCGGGAGTTTAACCGGGGAGCTGTTTTTT	CASSVRGSLTGELFF
once	TRBD2	TRBV6-1	TRBJ2-1	17	TGTGCCAGCAGTGGAAGGTCTAGCGGGTACGAATACAATGAGCAGTTCTTC	CASSGRSSGYEYNEQFF
.	.	TRBV19	TRBJ1-2	13	TGTGCCAGTAAAGTAGACAGAACCCTTGGCTACACCTTC	CASKVDRTLGYTF
.	.	TRBV5-6	TRBJ2-7	13	TGTGCCAGCAGCCGCTACGGGGGCTACGAGCAGTACTTC	CASSRYGGYEQYF
.	.	TRBV30	TRBJ1-2	13	TGTGCCTGGAGTTTCAGACAGTCTGATGGCTACACCTTC	CAWSFRQSDGYTF
.	.	TRBV6-1	TRBJ1-1	15	TGTGCCAGCAGTGAACCCCGGGACTCCTTCACTGAAGCTTTCTTT	CASSEPRDSFTEAFF
.	.	TRBV5-1	TRBJ2-5	15	TGCGCCAGCAGCTTGTTAAGGGGCGGCGAAGAGACCCAGTACTTC	CASSLLRGGEETQYF
.	TRBD2	TRBV4-2	TRBJ2-7	21	TGTGCCAGCAGCCAAGATTCCCCCTTTTATATACTAGCGGGAGGGTCCTACGAGCAGTACTTC	CASSQDSPFYILAGGSYEQYF
.	.	TRBV4-3	TRBJ1-4	14	TGCGCCAGCAGCCAAGATGTGAGGGCTGAAAAACTGTTTTTT	CASSQDVRAEKLFF
.	.	TRBV30	TRBJ1-4	13	TGTGCCTGGAGTGGCGACGGGGGGGAAAAACTGTTTTTT	CAWSGDGGEKLFF
.	.	TRBV11-1	TRBJ2-7	15	TGTGCCAGCAGCTTAGCGGGAGCGGAGGGCTACGAGCAGTACTTC	CASSLAGAEGYEQYF
.	.	TRBV16	TRBJ2-1	12	TGTGCCAGCAGCCCTTCAGGGAATGAGCAGTTCTTC	CASSPSGNEQFF
.	.	TRBV27	TRBJ1-5	16	TGTGCCAGCAGTTTACCAGGTGATAATAGCAATCAGCCCCAGCATTTT	CASSLPGDNSNQPQHF
.	.	TRBV25-1	TRBJ1-2	12	TGTGCCAGTGCGGGGACTATCTATGGCTACACCTTC	CASAGTIYGYTF
.	TRBD2	TRBV15	TRBJ2-5	16	TGTGCCACCGGAAGGACTAGCGGGAGTTTCCAAGAGACCCAGTACTTC	CATGRTSGSFQETQYF
.	.	TRBV27	TRBJ1-1	15	TGTGCCAGCAGTTTTAAAGGACAGTCGAACACTGAAGCTTTCTTT	CASSFKGQSNTEAFF
.	TRBD2	TRBV19	TRBJ2-1	15	TGTGCCAGTAGCCGGACTAGCGGGAGTCTCAATGAGCAGTTCTTC	CASSRTSGSLNEQFF
.	TRBD1	TRBV6-5	TRBJ2-5	16	TGTGCCAGCAGTTACCGTCCGACAGGGGCCGGAGGGACCCAGTACTTC	CASSYRPTGAGGTQYF
.	.	TRBV6-4	TRBJ2-4	16	TGTGCCAGCAGTGAGACGGCAGGGGATGGCAAAAACATTCAGTACTTC	CASSETAGDGKNIQYF
.	.	TRBV28	TRBJ2-7	13	TGTGCCAGCAGTTCTCCAGGGACCTACGAGCAGTACTTC	CASSSPGTYEQYF